One T cell receptor beta chain is described in this entry. Its antigen is as yet unknown. The data derive from a study of vaccination effects on CD4 cells after COVID-19. Looking at the study overall: Post-vaccine samples followed the second dose by a median of 72 days.

Sequencing was performed with immunoSEQ multiplex PCR; in TCRdb, only in-frame clones are kept and a portion is missing. The table lists approximately 30,000 clones, under 90% of them singletons, with roughly 1.4% in the top ten. CDR3 length equals 16 residues. Germline V gene data show CDR1 as MNHNY and CDR2 as SVGAGI (reference sequence). The V segment lost 2 bases and the J segment 5 bases; nucleotides outside the gene matches: 9. Prior to sequencing, the ViraFEST assay stimulated PBMC with viral peptide pools, which expanded the antigen-specific CD4+ T cells. The culture ran for about 11 days, and then CD4+ T cells were isolated. The vaccine given was either BNT162b2 or mRNA-1273, in two doses. Nucleocapsid antibodies stayed negative before and after vaccination, showing no earlier SARS-CoV-2 infection. Around 2.2 million PBMC per well received about 10 IU/ml IL-2 and 9 to 10 ug/ml peptides in culture. Fresh IL-2-containing medium replaced half the medium on days 3 and 7.

This TCR was recovered from a human donor who received a COVID-19 vaccine. Some clones in this sample may be carry-over from other donors' samples. The chain has TRBV6-6 and TRBJ1-1; 9 bases fit TRBD1. The sequenced sample was CD4+ T cells from PBMCs cultured with HCoV-NL63 spike peptides, obtained after COVID-19 vaccination. The CDR3 sequence is CASSYKGQGPATEAFF. DNA of the CDR3: TGTGCCAGCAGTTACAAGGGACAGGGTCCGGCTACTGAAGCTTTCTTT.